This T cell receptor (beta chain) was sequenced in a study of CD8+CD57+ T cells in acquired aplastic anemia. Across the study: The average for DNA from sorted CD4+ and CD8+ cells was 3.2 ug. In CD4+ cells, healthy donors produced an average of approximately 9.9 million reads.

The sample holds many counts of this clonotype. What it recognizes is unknown. Both TCR beta VDJ combination and CDR3 sequence profiling were carried out. Genomic DNA was the template for this profiling. Using its own MiXCR run on the reads, TCRdb lists one record per CDR3 protein. The profile covers under 250,000 distinct CDR3 sequences, with 30% to 40% appearing a single time and approximately 1.2% taken by the ten largest. Points from the study as a whole: For CD8+ Simpson's diversity, patients and controls showed no significant difference. Approximately 27 CD8+ CDR3 sequences occurred in both the patients and the controls.

Sequencing used sorted CD4+, CD8+, or CD8+CD57+ T cells (not recorded which) from PBMCs. This sequence originates from a human donor in good health, serving as a control.

The CDR3 spells CSAPRSGGSNQPQHF. CDR3 DNA: TGCAGTGCCCCTCGTAGCGGGGGCAGCAATCAGCCCCAGCATTTT. This chain connects TRBV20-1 to TRBJ1-5; TRBD1 is a possible D gene (6 bases). This CDR3 is 15 amino acids long. CDR1 DFQATT and CDR2 SNEGSKA come from the germline V gene (reference sequence). The V end was cut by 6 bases, the J end by 1 base, with 16 bases between.